The clone carrying this T cell receptor (beta chain) was seen at least ten times. The length of the CDR3 is 15 residues. Deletions cut 7 bases from V and 1 base from J, with 16 bases between. This entry is derived from a study of regulatory T cells in long-lasting Graves disease. The time point: newly diagnosed GD, antithyroid drugs for less than 3 months. Preparation of the TCR library used RNA extracted from PBMCs. Building of the TCR beta libraries involved iRepertoire HTBI primers and Arm-PCR of CDR3 regions. TCRdb processed the multiplex PCR reads anew with MiXCR; each CDR3 protein has one entry. The sample shows roughly 560,000 distinct CDR3 sequences, about 12% of them seen only once. The data were also submitted as part of a second study, on T cells in Graves' hyperthyroidism and ophthalmopathy. As that report states: Patients between 18 and 65 years old had hyperthyroidism, newly diagnosed and lasting under 2 months. The primer set for the first-round RT-PCR of the TCR CDR3 was HTBI.

The receptor was isolated from a young woman with Graves disease. The sample here was peripheral blood mononuclear cells (PBMCs), taken at new diagnosis, from a patient treated with antithyroid drugs. The chain combines TRBV12-3 or TRBV12-4 with TRBJ1-1; a possible D gene is TRBD1 (5 bases). In nucleotides, the CDR3 is TGTGCCAGCACCACAATGGGGGGAGGGAACACTGAAGCTTTCTTT. Translation gives CASTTMGGGNTEAFF.